The 21 T cell receptor beta chains reported below all come from one sample, sequenced in a study of blood T cell repertoires in COVID-19. Using immunoSEQ multiplex PCR, the repertoire was profiled, and TCRdb retains in-frame clones only, with some absent. Of about 100,000 clones detected, around 79% appear once; the ten largest clones hold 15% to 20%. Sequenced: peripheral blood. The receptors come from a woman of 80 years or more with active or convalescent COVID-19.

The chain employs TRBV11-2 and TRBJ2-7; the D gene is possibly TRBD2 (6 bases). V dropped 8 bases and J dropped 0 bases, with 11 bases sitting between them. The CDR3 covers 13 residues. Germline V gives CDR1 SGHAT, CDR2 FQNNGV. The DNA of the CDR3 is TGTGCCAGCGAGGACGGGAGCTCCTACGAGCAGTACTTC. Amino acid sequence: CASEDGSSYEQYF.

The chain employs TRBV3-1 (or the pseudogene TRBV3-2) and TRBJ1-2, with a possible D match to TRBD1 (5 bases). This CDR3 is 14 amino acids long. With 4 bases removed from V and 8 bases from J, the gap between germline ends came to 17 bases. Germline-derived CDR1 and CDR2 are LGHDT and YNNKEL (reference sequence). The DNA of the CDR3 is TGTGCCAGCAGCCCCCTCGGGGGTAAGGGAGGCTACACCTTC. Translation: CASSPLGGKGGYTF.

This sequence joins TRBV28 and TRBJ2-3; no firm D call. Germline CDR1 reads MDHEN; CDR2 reads SYDVKM. The CDR3 loop spans 12 amino acids. V was shortened by 5 bases and J by 0 bases, with 3 bases between the two germline ends. The CDR3 DNA reads as TGTGCCAGCAGTCTAAGCACAGATACGCAGTATTTT. Translating it yields CASSLSTDTQYF.

The rearrangement uses TRBV19 and TRBJ1-4; 10 positions match TRBD1. There are 19 residues in the CDR3. The junction had 12 bases not matched to a gene; V was cut back by 5 bases and J by 0 bases. Germline V CDR1 and CDR2: LNHDA, SQIVND (reference sequence). The CDR3 region has the DNA TGTGCCAGTAGTCTCGACGGACAGGGGGTTTTCGCAACTAATGAAAAACTGTTTTTT. This sequence encodes CASSLDGQGVFATNEKLFF.

The chain couples TRBV7-2 to TRBJ2-3, with 8 bases aligning to TRBD2. The CDR3 is 16 amino acids. With 5 bases clipped from V and 2 bases from J, the junction kept 9 bases outside the gene matches. Looked up from germline, CDR1 is SGHTA and CDR2 is FQGNSA. The CDR3, as DNA: TGTGCCAGCAGCCTACGGGGGGGCGCGAACACAGATACGCAGTATTTT. Protein sequence: CASSLRGGANTDTQYF.

The chain has TRBV7-2 and TRBJ1-2; the D is unclear. Trimming cost V 1 base and J 3 bases, with 15 bases left between them. Germline CDR1 is SGHTA and CDR2 is FQGNSA. The CDR3 runs to 16 residues. For the CDR3, the DNA is TGTGCCAGCAGCTTAGAATGGGCAGGTGCTTACTATGGCTACACCTTC. This gives the protein CASSLEWAGAYYGYTF.

The rearrangement joins TRBV19 to TRBJ1-1; 7 bases map to TRBD1. The V gene end was trimmed by 0 bases and the J gene end by 4 bases; junction bases not matched to a gene: 2. The CDR3 consists of 14 residues. Germline V gene data show CDR1 as LNHDA and CDR2 as SQIVND (reference sequence). For the CDR3, the DNA is TGTGCCAGTAGTATAGAGGCAGGGGGCACTGAAGCTTTCTTT. As protein: CASSIEAGGTEAFF.

This chain uses TRBV9 with TRBJ2-7; TRBD2 agrees at 10 bases. The V and J ends lost 0 bases and 2 bases, in that order; junction bases with no gene match: 2. The CDR3 is made up of 15 amino acids. Per germline, CDR1 SGDLS and CDR2 YYNGEE. The CDR3 protein is CASSVVAGGAYEQYF. The DNA for the CDR3 is TGTGCCAGCAGCGTAGTAGCGGGAGGAGCCTACGAGCAGTACTTC. Variable domain in full (rest from reference TRBV9 and TRBJ2-7): DSGVTQTPKHLITATGQRVTLRCSPRSGDLSVYWYQQSLDQGLQFLIQYYNGEERAKGNILERFSAQQFPDLHSELNLSSLELGDSALYFCASSVVAGGAYEQYFGPGTRLTVT.

This clone appeared a few times. The J gene is TRBJ2-7, the V gene TRBV27, with 9 bases matching TRBD1. Germline V gives CDR1 MNHEY, CDR2 SMNVEV (reference sequence). This CDR3 is built from 12 residues. Trimming cost V 6 bases and J 5 bases; bases outside gene matches: 2. CDR3 loop: CASRGQGNEQYF. CDR3 DNA sequence: TGTGCCAGCAGGGGACAGGGAAACGAGCAGTACTTC.

V is TRBV11-3 and J is TRBJ2-1; the D is unclear. V lost 5 bases, J lost 0 bases, and 5 bases lay in between. The CDR3 runs 13 residues. Germline CDR1 SGHNT, CDR2 YENEEA. The CDR3 spells CASSPSSYNEQFF. The CDR3 region has the DNA TGTGCCAGCAGCCCCAGCTCCTACAATGAGCAGTTCTTC.

The rearrangement joins TRBV7-9 to TRBJ1-6; 9 nucleotides align to TRBD1. J lost 0 bases, V lost 4 bases, and 4 bases had no gene match. This CDR3 is built from 17 residues. CDR1 and CDR2 (germline): SEHNR, FQNEAQ (reference sequence). CDR3 region: CASSSGTGSSYNSPLHF. The CDR3 coding sequence is TGTGCCAGCAGCTCCGGGACAGGGAGCTCCTATAATTCACCCCTCCACTTT.

The chain joins TRBV15 to TRBJ2-1, with D perhaps TRBD1 (6 bases). The CDR3 extends over 15 amino acids. V was cut by 1 base and J by 1 base, with 8 bases left in between. Germline V gene data show CDR1 as LNHNV and CDR2 as YYDKDF (reference sequence). In DNA, the CDR3 is TGTGCCACCAGCAGAGTCGGACAGTCCTACAATGAGCAGTTCTTC. Translating gives CATSRVGQSYNEQFF.

The CDR3 region is CASSRDSGPYGYTF. Here the CDR3 DNA reads TGTGCCAGCAGCCGGGACAGCGGCCCATATGGCTACACCTTC. The chain links TRBV28 to TRBJ1-2, with TRBD1 matching 7 bases. After removal of 6 bases from V and 5 bases from J, the junction contained 9 bases not matched to a gene. The CDR3 runs 14 residues. The germline V gene has CDR1 MDHEN and CDR2 SYDVKM.

The V call is TRBV30, the J call TRBJ2-5, with TRBD1 as a possible D gene (6 bases). The CDR3 runs to 12 residues. Germline values: CDR1 GTSNPN, CDR2 SVGIG (reference sequence). Trimming removed 1 base from V and 10 bases from J, with 13 bases in between. CDR3 region: CAWSDKGVNQYF. CDR3 sequence (DNA): TGTGCCTGGAGTGATAAGGGGGTGAACCAGTACTTC.

The V gene is TRBV11-3, the J gene TRBJ2-1; D is unclear. There are 13 residues in the CDR3. The V end was cut by 1 base, the J end by 8 bases, with 9 bases between. From germline, CDR1 is SGHNT and CDR2 YENEEA. The CDR3 protein is CASSLGPVHEQFF. The CDR3 coding sequence is TGTGCCAGCAGCTTAGGCCCGGTTCATGAGCAGTTCTTC.

Details on this clone: A read error may produce the germline difference seen at one junction end. The chain has TRBV5-1 and TRBJ2-1, with 10 bases aligning to TRBD2. The CDR3 is made up of 17 amino acids. Germline CDR1 is SGHRS and CDR2 is YFSETQ. This CDR3 reads CASSLASSGSSYNEQFF. CDR3 nucleotides: TGTGCCAGCAGCTTGGCGTCTAGCGGGAGCTCCTACAATGAGCAGTTCTTC.

V gene TRBV9 combines with J gene TRBJ2-7, with 8 bases fitting TRBD2. V lost 0 bases to trimming and J lost 6 bases; unmatched junction nucleotides: 2. Germline CDR1 and CDR2: SGDLS and YYNGEE. CDR3 length: 13 amino acids. The CDR3 DNA follows: TGTGCCAGCAGCGTAGCGGGAGGGACCGAGCAGTACTTC. Translated: CASSVAGGTEQYF.

This chain uses TRBV28 with TRBJ2-2, with 7 bases aligning to TRBD2. The V segment lost 4 bases and the J segment 5 bases; nucleotides outside the gene matches: 1. Germline CDR1 is MDHEN and CDR2 is SYDVKM. CDR3 length: 13 residues. CDR3 loop: CASSSGGTGELFF. The CDR3 region has the DNA TGTGCCAGCAGTTCGGGAGGAACCGGGGAGCTGTTTTTT.

The chain combines TRBV11-1 with TRBJ2-1; 9 bases line up with TRBD1. Looked up from germline, CDR1 is SGHAT and CDR2 is FQDESV (reference sequence). The V segment lost 5 bases and the J segment 0 bases; nucleotides outside the gene matches: 5. The CDR3 consists of 16 residues. CDR3 DNA sequence: TGTGCCAGCAGCAGGGCGGGACAGGGCTCCTACAATGAGCAGTTCTTC. The encoded protein is CASSRAGQGSYNEQFF.

This clone was detected only a few times. The gene calls are TRBV29-1 and TRBJ2-5, with 9 bases identical to TRBD1. This CDR3 comprises 13 residues. V was clipped by 4 bases and J by 4 bases; unmatched bases: 4. Germline-derived CDR1 and CDR2 are SQVTM and ANQGSEA. The CDR3 protein is CSVAPDRGETQYF. The CDR3 bases are TGCAGCGTTGCTCCGGACAGGGGAGAGACCCAGTACTTC.

This rearrangement joins TRBV2 to TRBJ1-1, with a tentative D call TRBD1 (5 bases). The CDR3 has 15 residues. Looked up from germline, CDR1 is SNHLY and CDR2 is FYNNEI. The ends were cut back, 7 bases at V and 5 bases at J, with 20 bases in the middle. The CDR3 region is CASNNPTGRRTEAFF. For the CDR3, the DNA is TGTGCCAGCAACAACCCCACAGGCCGCAGGACTGAAGCTTTCTTT.